Below, 20 T cell receptor beta chains from the same sample are listed, as sequenced in a study of T cell responses to AZD1222 COVID-19 vaccine. The table came from immunoSEQ multiplex PCR; TCRdb's copy has only in-frame clones and leaves some out. Here the sample spans 120,000 to 150,000 clones, around 88% being singletons. This material consisted of peripheral blood, taken on day 0 of AZD1222 vaccination. The receptors were sampled from an adult in good health.

This chain joins TRBV7-2 and TRBJ1-2; D is uncertain. V was cut by 6 bases and J by 4 bases, with 15 bases left in between. CDR3 size: 14 residues. The germline gives CDR1 SGHTA, CDR2 FQGNSA. In DNA, the CDR3 is TGTGCCAGCAGTGCAGCTTCAGGTATCTATGGCTACACCTTC. Residues: CASSAASGIYGYTF.

The chain carries TRBV19 and TRBJ1-2, with a possible D match to TRBD1 (6 bases). The V end was cut by 8 bases, the J end by 7 bases, with 17 bases between. CDR1 is LNHDA and CDR2 is SQIVND in the germline V gene (reference sequence). There are 13 residues in the CDR3. CDR3 sequence: CASLNRVDGGYTF. The CDR3 DNA reads as TGTGCCAGTCTCAACAGGGTCGATGGTGGCTACACCTTC.

The chain employs TRBV18 and TRBJ1-2; D is unclear. V lost 0 bases and J lost 3, with 8 bases in between. Germline V gene data show CDR1 as KGHSH and CDR2 as LQKENI. CDR3 size: 14 residues. In nucleotides, the CDR3 is TGTGCCAGCTCACCACCCAACAGCGACTATGGCTACACCTTC. Translated, it gives CASSPPNSDYGYTF. Full variable domain (missing parts from reference TRBV18 and TRBJ1-2): NAGVMQNPRHLVRRRGQEARLRCSPMKGHSHVYWYRQLPEEGLKFMVYLQKENIIDESGMPKERFSAEFPKEGPSILRIQQVVRGDSAAYFCASSPPNSDYGYTFGSGTRLTVV.

The chain recombines TRBV4-3 with TRBJ2-2; 8 positions match TRBD1. Germline V CDR1 and CDR2: LGHNA, YSLEER. After removal of 3 bases from V and 5 bases from J, the junction contained 8 bases not matched to a gene. The CDR3 spans 16 residues. DNA of the CDR3: TGCGCCAGCAGCCAGGATCCGGGACAGGAGACCGGGGAGCTGTTTTTT. Translation gives CASSQDPGQETGELFF.

This clone has a handful of counts. This rearrangement joins TRBV4-2 to TRBJ1-5, with a weak D call TRBD1 (5 bases). This CDR3 region has 15 residues. The ends were cut back, 0 bases at V and 6 bases at J, with 12 bases in the middle. The germline CDR1 and CDR2 sequences are LGHNA and YNFKEQ. The CDR3 loop reads CASSQDSRGGQPQHF. The CDR3 DNA reads TGTGCCAGCAGCCAAGATTCGAGGGGTGGTCAGCCCCAGCATTTT.

CDR3 protein: CASSVSQETQYF. The CDR3 region has the DNA TGTGCCAGCAGCGTAAGTCAAGAGACCCAGTACTTC. The chain uses TRBV9 and TRBJ2-5; no clear D gene. Trimming cost V 1 base and J 2 bases, with 3 bases left between them. The CDR3 is 12 residues long. The V gene's germline CDR1 is SGDLS and CDR2 YYNGEE.

This clone was picked up one time. The chain recombines TRBV7-9 with TRBJ1-1; 8 bases fit TRBD1. With 5 bases clipped from V and 0 bases from J, the junction kept 2 bases outside the gene matches. Germline V gives CDR1 SEHNR, CDR2 FQNEAQ (reference sequence). CDR3 size: 14 residues. As DNA, the CDR3 is TGTGCCAGCAGCCGACAGGGGATGAACACTGAAGCTTTCTTT. Translated, it gives CASSRQGMNTEAFF.

As regards this clone: Other DNA sequences from this sample encode an identical CDR3 as well. J is TRBJ1-2 and V is TRBV7-3; TRBD1 matches at 8 bases. The germline V gene has CDR1 SGHTA and CDR2 FQGTGA. The CDR3 is 13 amino acids. The V gene end was trimmed by 4 bases and the J gene end by 4 bases; junction bases not matched to a gene: 2. Here the CDR3 reads CASSSGQGYGYTF. CDR3 sequence (DNA): TGTGCCAGCAGCTCCGGACAGGGCTATGGCTACACCTTC.

V gene TRBV7-8 combines with J gene TRBJ2-7, with TRBD2 identical over 7 bases. The CDR3 runs to 14 residues. Germline CDR1 SGHVS, CDR2 FQNEAQ. V shed 2 bases, J shed 2 bases, and the junction held 3 bases outside the gene matches. CDR3 in DNA: TGTGCCAGCAGCTTAAGCGGGGAAACCTACGAGCAGTACTTC. Protein: CASSLSGETYEQYF.

This clone came up a few times. This sequence joins TRBV19 and TRBJ1-4, with no clear D. The V gene lost 6 bases and the J gene lost 8 bases, with 16 bases spanning the gap. From germline, CDR1 is LNHDA and CDR2 SQIVND (reference sequence). This CDR3 is 14 amino acids long. The CDR3 region is CASSQPGVGEKLFF. The CDR3 DNA is TGTGCCAGTAGCCAGCCAGGAGTAGGAGAAAAACTGTTTTTT.

This clone was seen only a few times. The rearrangement joins TRBV9 to TRBJ2-3; tentative D call: TRBD1 (6 bases). Trimming removed 1 base from V and 5 bases from J, with 14 bases in between. The length of the CDR3 is 15 residues. Germline values: CDR1 SGDLS, CDR2 YYNGEE. The chain's CDR3 is CASSVLGATQDTQYF. DNA of the CDR3: TGTGCCAGCAGCGTACTGGGGGCCACTCAAGATACGCAGTATTTT.

The chain carries TRBV19 and TRBJ2-7; either TRBD1 or TRBD2 may fit D (6 bases each). Trimming removed 1 base at V and 4 bases at J, with 17 bases between. CDR1 LNHDA and CDR2 SQIVND come from the germline V gene (reference sequence). The length of the CDR3 is 16 residues. In nucleotides, the CDR3 is TGTGCCAGTAGTATAGGGTACGGGGGCCTTCGGTACGAGCAGTACTTC. It specifies CASSIGYGGLRYEQYF.

The V and J genes are TRBV3-1 (or the pseudogene TRBV3-2) and TRBJ2-2, with D perhaps matching TRBD1 (6 bases). Trimming stripped 5 bases from V and 9 bases from J, with 16 bases between. CDR3 length equals 14 residues. From germline, CDR1 is LGHDT and CDR2 YNNKEL (reference sequence). The CDR3 protein is CASSAREGHRELFF. For the CDR3, the DNA is TGTGCCAGCAGCGCCCGAGAGGGACACCGGGAGCTGTTTTTT.

This clone was observed a handful of times. The gene calls are TRBV18 and TRBJ1-4; no reliable D call. Germline V gene data show CDR1 as KGHSH and CDR2 as LQKENI. The CDR3 is made up of 17 amino acids. The V and J ends lost 3 bases and 2 bases respectively, with 16 bases between them. CDR3 residues: CASSPPLAGSTNEKLFF. The CDR3 DNA sequence: TGTGCCAGCTCACCTCCTCTGGCCGGATCGACTAATGAAAAACTGTTTTTT.

This chain uses TRBV27 with TRBJ1-1; D is unresolved. CDR3 size: 12 residues. V was shortened by 4 bases and J by 11 bases, with 14 bases between the two germline ends. CDR1 MNHEY and CDR2 SMNVEV come from the germline V gene (reference sequence). The CDR3 reads CASSWAGERAFF. DNA for the CDR3: TGTGCCAGCAGTTGGGCCGGGGAGAGGGCTTTCTTT.

For this clone: A junction boundary mismatches the germline segment, possibly from a read error. The chain uses TRBV7-2 and TRBJ2-1; TRBD2 matches 8 bases. Germline CDR1 is SGHTA and CDR2 is FQGNSA. The CDR3 is 13 amino acids. The CDR3 protein is CASSLTSGGRPLF. The CDR3, as DNA: TGTGCCAGCAGCTTAACTTCGGGGGGGCGTCCGCTCTTC.

V gene TRBV5-4 combines with J gene TRBJ1-1; TRBD1 is a possible D gene (5 bases). The ends were cut back, 2 bases at V and 4 bases at J, with 15 bases in the middle. The germline CDR1 and CDR2 sequences are SGHNT and YYREEE (reference sequence). The CDR3 totals 15 residues. CDR3 loop: CASSLDLHGATEAFF. For the CDR3, the DNA is TGTGCCAGCAGCTTAGATCTGCATGGGGCCACTGAAGCTTTCTTT.

The table lists this clone with a few counts. Other DNA sequences in this sample translate to the same CDR3. This chain uses TRBV7-2 with TRBJ1-6, with 7 nucleotides matching TRBD1. Germline CDR1 reads SGHTA; CDR2 reads FQGNSA. The CDR3 length is 14 residues. Trimming at V came to 3 bases and at J to 6 bases, leaving 2 bases not matched to a gene. The CDR3 loop is CASSFRDSNSPLHF. The CDR3 DNA reads as TGTGCCAGCAGCTTCCGGGACAGTAATTCACCCCTCCACTTT.

CDR3 loop: CASRERSTGELFF. The CDR3 region has the DNA TGTGCCAGCAGAGAAAGGAGCACCGGGGAGCTGTTTTTT. This rearrangement joins TRBV11-2 to TRBJ2-2; no reliable D call. Germline assignment: CDR1 SGHAT and CDR2 FQNNGV. V was pared by 6 bases and J by 4 bases, with 9 bases between. The CDR3 is made up of 13 amino acids.

The chain recombines TRBV10-3 with TRBJ2-7; TRBD2 agrees at 7 bases. From germline, CDR1 is ENHRY and CDR2 SYGVKD. The CDR3 runs to 15 residues. Trimming took 5 bases from V and 2 from J; bases not matched to a gene: 9. The chain's CDR3 is CAISRLAQEAYEQYF. CDR3 in DNA: TGTGCCATCAGTAGACTAGCCCAGGAGGCCTACGAGCAGTACTTC.